A single TCR beta chain is shown here with its context. This receptor's antigen is unknown. No quality values exist for individual bases; no much larger clone is one base distant. These data belong to a study of immune cell composition in non-small cell lung cancer (TCRdb year 2017). For context, the study as a whole: To assign histologic subtype, which was mostly lung adenocarcinoma or squamous cell carcinoma, H&E was combined with p63, CK5, Napsin A and TTF-1 immunohistochemistry. For supplementary cohort #1, made up of approximately 11 lung adenocarcinoma cases, paired tumour/lung TCR-beta sequencing was done and TIL populations were generated so that tumour reactivity could be assessed. Using Adaptive Biotechnologies, the researchers ran TCR-beta sequencing on about 32 paired NSCLC tumour and non-adjacent lung specimens, along with 25 to 30 tumour-only specimens. A few tumour specimens with TCR-beta data were of rare histological subtypes and were excluded from the subtype comparisons.

Overall study results and their limits: Tumour-associated clones >0.5% occurred in nearly half of NSCLC cases: around 32% of adenocarcinomas versus around 80% of squamous carcinomas. Compared with lung adenocarcinoma tumours, lung squamous cell carcinoma showed significantly higher Top 10 clone scores and productive clonality. The reactivity cohort included only about ten cases, and whether tumour-reactive clones share sequences with the dominant in vivo tumour-associated clones was not shown. No significant correlation was found between tumour TCR-beta clonality and smoking pack-years. Across approximately ten adenocarcinoma cases, TIL tumour reactivity correlated strongly with maximal tumour-associated clone frequency but not with overall clonality.

The germline V gene (reference sequence) supplies CDR1 GTSNPN and CDR2 SVGIG. CDR3 length: 15 amino acids, cysteine to phenylalanine. Of all the DNA, just the CDR3 is kept, 45 bases in frame from base 1. Germline trimming: 2 bases from V, 3 bases from J; junction bases outside gene matches: 2. A two-step multiplex PCR amplified TCR-beta CDR3 regions from genomic DNA, and the second step of the PCR added Illumina-compatible adaptors. TCR-beta immunosequencing was performed on an Illumina platform as a commercial immunoSEQ service. Regarding the original processing steps: Repertoires were summarised as Top 10 Clones, the percentage of T-cell templates from the ten most frequent sequences, and productive clonality. Values for productive clonality spanned 0 to 1, where a value of 1 indicated a monoclonal population. Tumour-associated clones, identified using log10 scatter plots, were defined as sequences that made up at least 0.1% of tumour T-cell templates and were not found in the matched non-adjacent lung. Two-group comparisons used Student's t-tests, stages used ANOVA, and relationships used linear regression, analysed in GraphPad Prism7 and R. TCRdb retrieved this table from immuneACCESS and kept in-frame rearrangements only. Not all clones are present; in checked studies, unresolved V genes account for under half, and no reason is known for the remainder. That table is the source of V, J and clone size, and D and trimming were worked out from the DNA. The sample table shows around 2,000 clones, and around 75% are seen once. The ten largest clones take up around 13% of the sample.

Frozen aliquots of unsorted single-cell suspensions were used for genomic DNA extraction with the QIAamp DNA kit. The tumour samples consisted of surgically resected non-small cell lung cancer tissue. Tissues arrived within 2 hours of resection and were immediately processed into single-cell suspensions. Tissue was mechanically dissociated and enzymatically digested with DNase I, collagenase I and hyaluronidase for approximately 30 minutes at 37 °C, then filtered and RBC-lysed. The sample was lung tumor tissue. The rearrangement joined TRBV30 to TRBJ2-3; 13 nucleotides in the junction match TRBD2. The TCR comes from a human donor with non-small cell lung cancer. The bases are TGTGCCTGGAGTACTAGCGGGGGGGGTACAGATACGCAGTATTTT. The encoded protein is CAWSTSGGGTDTQYF.